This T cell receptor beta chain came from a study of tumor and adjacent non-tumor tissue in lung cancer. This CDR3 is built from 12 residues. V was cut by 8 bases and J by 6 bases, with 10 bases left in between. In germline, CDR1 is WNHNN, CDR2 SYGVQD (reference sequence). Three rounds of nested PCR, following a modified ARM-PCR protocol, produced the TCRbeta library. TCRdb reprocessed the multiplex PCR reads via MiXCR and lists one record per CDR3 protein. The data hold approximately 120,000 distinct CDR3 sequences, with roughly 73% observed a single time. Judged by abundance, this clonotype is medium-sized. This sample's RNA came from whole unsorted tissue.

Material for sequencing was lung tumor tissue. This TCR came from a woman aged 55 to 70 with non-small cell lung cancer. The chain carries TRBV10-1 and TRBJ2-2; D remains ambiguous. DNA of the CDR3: TGCGCCAGCGCTAGAATTGCCGGGGAGCTGTTTTTT. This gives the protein CASARIAGELFF.